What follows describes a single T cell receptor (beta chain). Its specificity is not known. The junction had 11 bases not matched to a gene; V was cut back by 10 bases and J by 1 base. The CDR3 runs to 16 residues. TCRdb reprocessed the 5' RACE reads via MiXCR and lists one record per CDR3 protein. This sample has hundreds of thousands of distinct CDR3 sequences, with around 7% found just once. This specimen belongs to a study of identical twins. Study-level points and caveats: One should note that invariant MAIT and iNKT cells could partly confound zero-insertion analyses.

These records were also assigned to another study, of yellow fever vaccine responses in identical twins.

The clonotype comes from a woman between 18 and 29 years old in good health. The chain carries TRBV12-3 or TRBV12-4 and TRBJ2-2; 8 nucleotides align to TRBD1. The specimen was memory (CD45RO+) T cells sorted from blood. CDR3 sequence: CAIPQAGTGNTGELFF. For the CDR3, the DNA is TGTGCCATACCCCAGGCCGGGACAGGGAACACCGGGGAGCTGTTTTTT.